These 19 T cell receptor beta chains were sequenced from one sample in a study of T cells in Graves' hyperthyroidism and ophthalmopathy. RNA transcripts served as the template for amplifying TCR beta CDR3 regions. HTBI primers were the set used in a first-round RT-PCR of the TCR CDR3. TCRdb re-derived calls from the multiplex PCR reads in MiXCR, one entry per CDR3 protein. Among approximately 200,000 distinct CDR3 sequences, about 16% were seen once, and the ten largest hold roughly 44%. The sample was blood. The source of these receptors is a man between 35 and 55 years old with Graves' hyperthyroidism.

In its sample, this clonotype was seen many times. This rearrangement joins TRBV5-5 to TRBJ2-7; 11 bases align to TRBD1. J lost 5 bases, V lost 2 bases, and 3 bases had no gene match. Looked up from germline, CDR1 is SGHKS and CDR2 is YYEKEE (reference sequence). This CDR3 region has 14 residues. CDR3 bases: TGTGCCAGCAGCTTCGGACAGGGGGCCCACGAGCAGTACTTC. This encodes CASSFGQGAHEQYF.

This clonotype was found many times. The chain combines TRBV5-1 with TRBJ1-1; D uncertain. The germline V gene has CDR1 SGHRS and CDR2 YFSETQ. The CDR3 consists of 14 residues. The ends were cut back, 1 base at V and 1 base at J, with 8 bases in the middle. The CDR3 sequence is CASSLSQANTEAFF. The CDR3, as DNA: TGCGCCAGCAGCTTGTCCCAGGCGAACACTGAAGCTTTCTTT.

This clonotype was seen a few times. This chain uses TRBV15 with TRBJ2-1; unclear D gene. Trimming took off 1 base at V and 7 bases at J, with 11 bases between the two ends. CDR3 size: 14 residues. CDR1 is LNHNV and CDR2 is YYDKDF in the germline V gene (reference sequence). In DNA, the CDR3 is TGTGCCACCAGCAGAGCGGACGTTAGGAATGAGCAGTTCTTC. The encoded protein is CATSRADVRNEQFF.

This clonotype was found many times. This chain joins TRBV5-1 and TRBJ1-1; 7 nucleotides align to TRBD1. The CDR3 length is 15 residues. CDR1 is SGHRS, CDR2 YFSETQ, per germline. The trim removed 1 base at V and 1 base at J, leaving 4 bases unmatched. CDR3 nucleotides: TGCGCCAGCAGCTTGTTCAGGGGGAGGAACACTGAAGCTTTCTTT. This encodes CASSLFRGRNTEAFF.

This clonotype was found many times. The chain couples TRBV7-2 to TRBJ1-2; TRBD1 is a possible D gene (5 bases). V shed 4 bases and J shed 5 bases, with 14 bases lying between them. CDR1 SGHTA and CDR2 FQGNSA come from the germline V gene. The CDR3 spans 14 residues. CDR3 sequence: CASSWDGTEYGYTF. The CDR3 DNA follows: TGTGCCAGCAGCTGGGATGGGACCGAGTATGGCTACACCTTC. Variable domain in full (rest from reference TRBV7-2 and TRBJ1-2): GAGVSQSPSNKVTEKGKDVELRCDPISGHTALYWYRQSLGQGLEFLIYFQGNSAPDKSGLPSDRFSAERTGGSVSTLTIQRTQQEDSAVYLCASSWDGTEYGYTFGSGTRLTVV.

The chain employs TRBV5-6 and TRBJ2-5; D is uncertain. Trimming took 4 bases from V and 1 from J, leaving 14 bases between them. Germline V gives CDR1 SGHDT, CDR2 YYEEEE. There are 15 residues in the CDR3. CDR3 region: CASSEPRPAQETQYF. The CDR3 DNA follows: TGTGCCAGCAGCGAACCCCGGCCAGCCCAAGAGACCCAGTACTTC.

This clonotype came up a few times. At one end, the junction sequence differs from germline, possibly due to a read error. The CDR3 spells CASSSGLAGGSNTGEPFF. The CDR3 coding sequence is TGTGCCAGCAGTTCGGGACTAGCGGGGGGATCGAACACCGGGGAGCCGTTTTTT. The rearrangement links TRBV6-5 to TRBJ2-2; 15 bases match TRBD2. The length of the CDR3 is 18 residues. Germline V gene lookup returns CDR1 MNHEY and CDR2 SVGAGI.

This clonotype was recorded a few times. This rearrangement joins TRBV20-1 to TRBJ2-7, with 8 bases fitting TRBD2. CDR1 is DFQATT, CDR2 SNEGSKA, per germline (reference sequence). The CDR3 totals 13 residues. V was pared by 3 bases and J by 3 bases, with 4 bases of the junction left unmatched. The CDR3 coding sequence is TGCAGTGCTAGCGGGGGGGGGGACTACGAGCAGTACTTC. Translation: CSASGGGDYEQYF.

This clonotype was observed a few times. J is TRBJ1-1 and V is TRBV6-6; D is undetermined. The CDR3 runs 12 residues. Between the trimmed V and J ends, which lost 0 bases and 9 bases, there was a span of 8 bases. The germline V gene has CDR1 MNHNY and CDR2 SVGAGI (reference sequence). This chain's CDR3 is CASSYSQIQAFF. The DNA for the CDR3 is TGTGCCAGCAGTTACTCCCAGATACAAGCTTTCTTT.

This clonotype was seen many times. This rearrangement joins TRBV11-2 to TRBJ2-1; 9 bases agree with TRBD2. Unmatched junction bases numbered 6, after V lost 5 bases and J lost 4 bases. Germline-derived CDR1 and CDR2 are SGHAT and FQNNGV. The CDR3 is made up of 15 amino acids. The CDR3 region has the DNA TGTGCCAGCAGCCTGGGGCGGGGGGGTTACAATGAGCAGTTCTTC. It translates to CASSLGRGGYNEQFF.

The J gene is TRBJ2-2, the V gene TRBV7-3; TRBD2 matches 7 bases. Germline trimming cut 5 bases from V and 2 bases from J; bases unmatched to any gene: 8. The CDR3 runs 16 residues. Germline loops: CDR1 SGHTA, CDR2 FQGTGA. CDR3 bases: TGTGCCAGCAGCCCCCGGGGGACTACCAACACCGGGGAGCTGTTTTTT. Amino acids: CASSPRGTTNTGELFF. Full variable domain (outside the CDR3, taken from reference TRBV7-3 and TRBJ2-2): GAGVSQTPSNKVTEKGKYVELRCDPISGHTALYWYRQSLGQGPEFLIYFQGTGAADDSGLPNDRFFAVRPEGSVSTLKIQRTERGDSAVYLCASSPRGTTNTGELFFGEGSRLTVL.

The CDR3 protein is CASSLGGSWNQPQHF. In nucleotides, the CDR3 is TGTGCCAGCAGCTTGGGGGGGTCGTGGAATCAGCCCCAGCATTTT. The chain has TRBV5-6 and TRBJ1-5; TRBD1 might be the D (5 bases). Looked up from germline, CDR1 is SGHDT and CDR2 is YYEEEE. V lost 0 bases, J lost 4 bases, and 11 bases lay in between. There are 15 residues in the CDR3.

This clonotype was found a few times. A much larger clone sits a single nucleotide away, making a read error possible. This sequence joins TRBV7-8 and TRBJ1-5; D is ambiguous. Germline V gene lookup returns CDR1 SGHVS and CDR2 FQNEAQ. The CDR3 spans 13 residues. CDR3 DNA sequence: TGTGCCAGCGGCTTAGGTCGCGAACAGCCCCAGCATTTT. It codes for CASGLGREQPQHF.

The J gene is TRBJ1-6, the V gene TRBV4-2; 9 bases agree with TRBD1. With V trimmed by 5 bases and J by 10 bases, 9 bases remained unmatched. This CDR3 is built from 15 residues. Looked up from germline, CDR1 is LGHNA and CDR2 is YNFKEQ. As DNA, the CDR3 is TGTGCCAGCAGCGATGAGACAGGGGGGAGGTCACCCCTCCACTTT. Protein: CASSDETGGRSPLHF.

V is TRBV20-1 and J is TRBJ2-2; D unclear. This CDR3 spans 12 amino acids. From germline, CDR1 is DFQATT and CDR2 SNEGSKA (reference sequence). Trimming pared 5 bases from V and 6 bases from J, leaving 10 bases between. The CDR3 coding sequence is TGCAGTGCTCAAACCCCTCCCGGGGAGCTGTTTTTT. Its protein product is CSAQTPPGELFF.

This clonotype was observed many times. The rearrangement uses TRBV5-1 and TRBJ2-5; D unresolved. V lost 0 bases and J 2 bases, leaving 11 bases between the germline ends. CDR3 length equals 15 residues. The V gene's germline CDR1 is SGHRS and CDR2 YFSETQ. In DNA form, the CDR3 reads TGCGCCAGCAGCTTGGAAGATAGCCGTCAAGAGACCCAGTACTTC. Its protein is CASSLEDSRQETQYF.

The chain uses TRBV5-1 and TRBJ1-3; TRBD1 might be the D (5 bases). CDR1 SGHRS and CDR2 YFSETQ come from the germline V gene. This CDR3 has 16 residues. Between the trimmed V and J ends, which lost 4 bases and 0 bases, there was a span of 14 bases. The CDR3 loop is CASSPGVASSGNTIYF. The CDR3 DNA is TGCGCCAGCAGCCCGGGGGTTGCGAGCTCTGGAAACACCATATATTTT.

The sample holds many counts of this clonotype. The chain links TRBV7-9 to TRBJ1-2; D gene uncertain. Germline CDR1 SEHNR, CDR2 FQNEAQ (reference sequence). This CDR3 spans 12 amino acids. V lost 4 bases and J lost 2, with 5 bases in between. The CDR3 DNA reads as TGTGCCAGCAGCTCACCGAACTATGGCTACACCTTC. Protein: CASSSPNYGYTF.

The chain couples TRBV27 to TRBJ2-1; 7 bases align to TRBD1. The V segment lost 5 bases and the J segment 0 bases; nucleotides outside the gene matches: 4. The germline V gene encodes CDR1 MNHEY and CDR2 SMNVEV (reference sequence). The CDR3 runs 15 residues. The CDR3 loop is CASSKGGPSYNEQFF. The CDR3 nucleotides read TGTGCCAGCAGTAAAGGGGGCCCCTCCTACAATGAGCAGTTCTTC.